The 14 T cell receptor beta chains below come from one sample, sequenced in a study of T-cell memory formation after mild COVID-19. In TCRdb, the 5' RACE reads were re-called with MiXCR into one record per CDR3 protein. The repertoire holds 120,000 to 150,000 distinct CDR3 sequences, with 6% as singletons. Sequencing used PBMCs or a T cell subset sorted from them (not recorded which). These receptors were collected from an adult woman who had mild COVID-19 (a few samples of this study predate the infection). Cell type and time point are not known.

In its sample, this clonotype was seen many times. The chain couples TRBV7-3 to TRBJ2-2; 11 bases align to TRBD1. Trimming cost V 5 bases and J 4 bases; bases outside gene matches: 6. The CDR3 has 16 residues. Germline CDR1 reads SGHTA; CDR2 reads FQGTGA. This CDR3 reads CASSPQGTGGTGELFF. The DNA for the CDR3 is TGTGCCAGCAGCCCCCAGGGGACAGGGGGCACCGGGGAGCTGTTTTTT.

This clonotype has ten or more counts. The chain has TRBV5-1 and TRBJ2-1, with TRBD1 matching over 7 bases. This CDR3 comprises 15 residues. Germline V gene sequence: CDR1 SGHRS, CDR2 YFSETQ. The V segment lost 0 bases and the J segment 2 bases; nucleotides outside the gene matches: 2. For the CDR3, the DNA is TGCGCCAGCAGCTTGGTTCAGGGGGCCTACAATGAGCAGTTCTTC. Residues: CASSLVQGAYNEQFF. The full variable domain, rest sourced from reference TRBV5-1 and TRBJ2-1, is KAGVTQTPRYLIKTRGQQVTLSCSPISGHRSVSWYQQTPGQGLQFLFEYFSETQRNKGNFPGRFSGRQFSNSRSEMNVSTLELGDSALYLCASSLVQGAYNEQFFGPGTRLTVL.

This clonotype was recorded at least ten times. V usage is TRBV20-1 and J usage is TRBJ2-2, with D hard to call. Germline V CDR1 and CDR2: DFQATT, SNEGSKA (reference sequence). This CDR3 has 14 amino acids. The V end was cut by 3 bases, the J end by 0 bases, with 8 bases between. CDR3 nucleotide sequence: TGCAGTGCTAGTCGTGGTTCGAACACCGGGGAGCTGTTTTTT. The encoded protein is CSASRGSNTGELFF.

This clonotype has a count of ten or more. CDR3 protein: CASGLGTGTYNEQFF. The CDR3 DNA is TGCGCCAGCGGGCTCGGGACAGGGACCTACAATGAGCAGTTCTTC. The chain joins TRBV5-1 to TRBJ2-1, with 9 positions matching TRBD1. The V gene's germline CDR1 is SGHRS and CDR2 YFSETQ. This CDR3 has 15 residues. V trimming: 7 bases; J trimming: 2 bases; junction bases outside the gene matches: 7.

This clonotype was seen many times. The chain carries TRBV5-4 and TRBJ2-3, with D unclear. Germline CDR1 SGHNT, CDR2 YYREEE (reference sequence). This CDR3 spans 14 amino acids. V was pared by 2 bases and J by 5 bases, with 12 bases between. The CDR3 region has the DNA TGTGCCAGCAGCTTTCCCCAGCGAGAAGATACGCAGTATTTT. Translating gives CASSFPQREDTQYF.

The chain joins TRBV20-1 to TRBJ1-5; 8 nucleotides agree with TRBD1. Germline trimming cut 3 bases from V and 0 bases from J; bases unmatched to any gene: 10. The CDR3 loop spans 17 amino acids. Germline CDR1 DFQATT, CDR2 SNEGSKA (reference sequence). CDR3 in amino acids: CSARAEQGVFSNQPQHF. CDR3 bases: TGCAGTGCTAGGGCAGAACAGGGGGTCTTTAGCAATCAGCCCCAGCATTTT.

The CDR3 coding sequence is TGCAGCGTCGCGGGCGTTCCTGACAGGATCTATGGCTACACCTTC. Protein sequence: CSVAGVPDRIYGYTF. The chain recombines TRBV29-1 with TRBJ1-2; D might be TRBD1 (6 bases). Germline V gene data show CDR1 as SQVTM and CDR2 as ANQGSEA. The CDR3 totals 15 residues. V lost 6 bases to trimming and J lost 4 bases, with 21 bases between them.

At least ten counts were recorded for this clonotype. J is TRBJ1-1 and V is TRBV4-1; D is perhaps TRBD1 (5 bases). Trimming cost V 2 bases and J 11 bases, with 18 bases left between them. The CDR3 consists of 14 residues. Per germline, CDR1 MGHRA and CDR2 YSYEKL. DNA of the CDR3: TGCGCCAGCAGCCAAATTAGCCGTGGGGGGGTGGCTTTCTTT. Its protein product is CASSQISRGGVAFF.

The chain carries TRBV14 and TRBJ1-6; 9 nucleotides match TRBD1. CDR1 and CDR2 from the germline V gene are SGHDN and FVKESK. Germline trimming cut 5 bases from V and 8 bases from J; bases unmatched to any gene: 4. The CDR3 consists of 14 residues. In nucleotides, the CDR3 is TGTGCCAGCAGCTACGGACAGGGGCATTCACCCCTCCACTTT. As protein: CASSYGQGHSPLHF. Full variable domain (remainder filled in from reference TRBV14 and TRBJ1-6): EAGVTQFPSHSVIEKGQTVTLRCDPISGHDNLYWYRRVMGKEIKFLLHFVKESKQDESGMPNNRFLAERTGGTYSTLKVQPAELEDSGVYFCASSYGQGHSPLHFGNGTRLTVT.

The table lists this clonotype with many counts. The chain recombines TRBV20-1 with TRBJ1-5; 8 bases fit TRBD1. Per the germline V gene, CDR1 is DFQATT and CDR2 is SNEGSKA (reference sequence). Trimming removed 6 bases from V and 4 bases from J; junction bases left unmatched: 8. The length of the CDR3 is 14 residues. CDR3 residues: CSALGQEGNQPQHF. The CDR3 nucleotides are TGCAGTGCCCTGGGACAGGAGGGGAATCAGCCCCAGCATTTT.

This clonotype has ten or more counts. The rearrangement uses TRBV29-1 and TRBJ2-7; D might be TRBD2 (6 bases). The V gene lost 3 bases and the J gene lost 0 bases, with 12 bases spanning the gap. Per germline, CDR1 SQVTM and CDR2 ANQGSEA. The CDR3 extends over 14 amino acids. Written as DNA, the CDR3 is TGCAGCGTTGAGAGCTTCGGGGGCTCCTACGAGCAGTACTTC. This codes for CSVESFGGSYEQYF.

This clonotype has a count of ten or more. The chain carries TRBV4-2 and TRBJ2-2, with D tentatively TRBD1 (5 bases). Trimming cost V 1 base and J 2 bases, with 8 bases left between them. The CDR3 runs to 15 residues. From germline, CDR1 is LGHNA and CDR2 YNFKEQ. CDR3 coding DNA: TGTGCCAGCAGCCAAGGCAGGGTCAACACCGGGGAGCTGTTTTTT. Translated: CASSQGRVNTGELFF.

The chain joins TRBV6-1 to TRBJ1-5; D is perhaps TRBD1 (5 bases). Germline CDR1 and CDR2: MNHNS and SASEGT. This CDR3 region has 14 residues. With 7 bases removed from V and 0 bases from J, the gap between germline ends came to 10 bases. The DNA for the CDR3 is TGTGCCAGCACGGGGCATTATAGCAATCAGCCCCAGCATTTT. Translation: CASTGHYSNQPQHF.

The V call is TRBV3-1, the J call TRBJ2-2; D may be TRBD2 (6 bases). Germline loops: CDR1 LGHDT, CDR2 YNNKEL (reference sequence). The CDR3 runs 14 residues. V was cut by 4 bases and J by 4 bases, with 10 bases left in between. The CDR3 nucleotides read TGTGCCAGCAGCCGGGGACTGACCACCGGGGAGCTGTTTTTT. Its protein product is CASSRGLTTGELFF.